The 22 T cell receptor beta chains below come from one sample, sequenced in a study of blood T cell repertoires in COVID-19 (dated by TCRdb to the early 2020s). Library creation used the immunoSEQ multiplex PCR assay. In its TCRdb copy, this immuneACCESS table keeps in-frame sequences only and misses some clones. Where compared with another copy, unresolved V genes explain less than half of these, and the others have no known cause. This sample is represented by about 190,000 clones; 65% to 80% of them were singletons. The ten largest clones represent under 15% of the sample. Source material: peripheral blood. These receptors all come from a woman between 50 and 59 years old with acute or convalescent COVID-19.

The CDR3 sequence is CASSVLDQGSYEQYF. The CDR3 DNA follows: TGTGCCAGCAGCGTGTTAGACCAGGGGTCCTACGAGCAGTACTTC. This chain uses TRBV9 with TRBJ2-7; a possible D gene is TRBD1 (6 bases). The CDR3 sequence is 15 residues long. CDR1 SGDLS and CDR2 YYNGEE come from the germline V gene. V lost 2 bases and J lost 1, with 13 bases in between. The full variable domain, its missing parts supplied by reference TRBV9 and TRBJ2-7, is DSGVTQTPKHLITATGQRVTLRCSPRSGDLSVYWYQQSLDQGLQFLIQYYNGEERAKGNILERFSAQQFPDLHSELNLSSLELGDSALYFCASSVLDQGSYEQYFGPGTRLTVT.

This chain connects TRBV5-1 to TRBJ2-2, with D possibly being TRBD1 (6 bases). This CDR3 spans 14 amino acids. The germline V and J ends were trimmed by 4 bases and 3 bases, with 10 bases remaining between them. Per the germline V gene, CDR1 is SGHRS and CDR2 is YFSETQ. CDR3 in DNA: TGCGCCAGCAGCCTACAGGGCTACACCGGGGAGCTGTTTTTT. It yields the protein CASSLQGYTGELFF.

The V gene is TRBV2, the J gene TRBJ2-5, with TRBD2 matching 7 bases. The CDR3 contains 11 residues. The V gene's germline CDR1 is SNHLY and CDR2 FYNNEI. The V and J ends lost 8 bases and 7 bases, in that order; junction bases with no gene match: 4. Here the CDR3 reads CASSLAGTQYF. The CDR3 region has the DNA TGTGCCAGCTCCTTAGCGGGGACCCAGTACTTC.

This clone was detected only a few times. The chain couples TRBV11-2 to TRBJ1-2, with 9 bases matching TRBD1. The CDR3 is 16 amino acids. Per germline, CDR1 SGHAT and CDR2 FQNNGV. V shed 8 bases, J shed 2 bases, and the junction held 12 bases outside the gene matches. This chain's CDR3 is CASRPQGARGNYGYTF. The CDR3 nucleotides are TGTGCCAGCCGTCCACAGGGGGCGCGAGGGAACTATGGCTACACCTTC.

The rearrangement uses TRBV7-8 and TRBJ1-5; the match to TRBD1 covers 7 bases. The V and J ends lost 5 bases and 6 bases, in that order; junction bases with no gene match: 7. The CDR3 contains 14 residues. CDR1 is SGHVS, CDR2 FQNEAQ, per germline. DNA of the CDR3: TGTGCCAGCAGCCCGGGACAGCCGGGTCAGCCCCAGCATTTT. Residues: CASSPGQPGQPQHF.

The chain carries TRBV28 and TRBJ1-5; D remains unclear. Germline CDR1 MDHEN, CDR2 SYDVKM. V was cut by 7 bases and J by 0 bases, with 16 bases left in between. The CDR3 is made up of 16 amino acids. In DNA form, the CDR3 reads TGTGCCAGCATCTTGAGCGGGGTCTATAGCAATCAGCCCCAGCATTTT. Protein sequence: CASILSGVYSNQPQHF.

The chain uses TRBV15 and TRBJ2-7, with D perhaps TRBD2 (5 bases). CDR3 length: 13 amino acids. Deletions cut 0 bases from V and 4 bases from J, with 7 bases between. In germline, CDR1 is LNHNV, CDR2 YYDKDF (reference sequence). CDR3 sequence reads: CATSRDQRYEQYF. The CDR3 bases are TGTGCCACCAGCAGAGATCAGCGGTACGAGCAGTACTTC.

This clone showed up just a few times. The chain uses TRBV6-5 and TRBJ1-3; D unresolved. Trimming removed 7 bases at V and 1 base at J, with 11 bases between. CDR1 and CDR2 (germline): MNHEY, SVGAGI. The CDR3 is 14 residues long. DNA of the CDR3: TGTGCCAGCACTTCAGGTGCTTCTGGAAACACCATATATTTT. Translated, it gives CASTSGASGNTIYF.

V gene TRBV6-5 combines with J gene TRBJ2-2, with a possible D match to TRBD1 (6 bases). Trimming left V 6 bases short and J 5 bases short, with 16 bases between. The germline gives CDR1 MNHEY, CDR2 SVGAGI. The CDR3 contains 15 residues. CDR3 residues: CASSPGETGTGELFF. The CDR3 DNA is TGTGCCAGCAGCCCAGGGGAAACAGGGACCGGGGAGCTGTTTTTT.

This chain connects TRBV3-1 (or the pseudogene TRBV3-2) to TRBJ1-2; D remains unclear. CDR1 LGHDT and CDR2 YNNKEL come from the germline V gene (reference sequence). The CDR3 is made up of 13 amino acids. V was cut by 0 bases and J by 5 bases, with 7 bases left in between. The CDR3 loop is CASSQDGRYGYTF. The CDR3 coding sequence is TGTGCCAGCAGCCAAGATGGGAGGTATGGCTACACCTTC.

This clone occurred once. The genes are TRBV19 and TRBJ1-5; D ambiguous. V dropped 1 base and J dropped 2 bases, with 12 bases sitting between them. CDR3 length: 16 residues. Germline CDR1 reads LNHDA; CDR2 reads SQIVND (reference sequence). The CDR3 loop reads CASSIGTTAGNQPQHF. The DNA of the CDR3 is TGTGCCAGTAGTATAGGAACAACAGCTGGCAATCAGCCCCAGCATTTT.

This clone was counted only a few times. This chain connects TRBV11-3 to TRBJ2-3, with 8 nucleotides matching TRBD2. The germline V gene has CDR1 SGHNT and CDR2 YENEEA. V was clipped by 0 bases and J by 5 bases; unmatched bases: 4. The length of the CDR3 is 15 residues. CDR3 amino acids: CASSLDGTSIDTQYF. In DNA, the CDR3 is TGTGCCAGCAGCTTAGATGGGACTAGTATAGATACGCAGTATTTT.

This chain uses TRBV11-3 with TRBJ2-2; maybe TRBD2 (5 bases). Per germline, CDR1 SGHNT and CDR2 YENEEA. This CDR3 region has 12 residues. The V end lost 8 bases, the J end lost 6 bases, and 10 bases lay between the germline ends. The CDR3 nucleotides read TGTGCCAGCCCAAAGGGAGCCGGGGAGCTGTTTTTT. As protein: CASPKGAGELFF.

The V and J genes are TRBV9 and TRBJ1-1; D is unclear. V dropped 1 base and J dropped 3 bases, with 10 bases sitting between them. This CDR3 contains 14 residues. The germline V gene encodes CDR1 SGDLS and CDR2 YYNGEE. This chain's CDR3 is CASSVLLEDTEAFF. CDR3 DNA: TGTGCCAGCAGCGTATTACTGGAGGACACTGAAGCTTTCTTT.

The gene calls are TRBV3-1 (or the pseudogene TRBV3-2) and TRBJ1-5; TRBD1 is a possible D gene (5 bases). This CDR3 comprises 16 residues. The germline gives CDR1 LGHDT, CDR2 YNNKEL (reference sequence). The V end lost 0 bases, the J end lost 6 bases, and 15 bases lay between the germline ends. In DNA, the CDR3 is TGTGCCAGCAGCCAAGAAGGGGCGGGAGGAGGTCAGCCCCAGCATTTT. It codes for CASSQEGAGGGQPQHF.

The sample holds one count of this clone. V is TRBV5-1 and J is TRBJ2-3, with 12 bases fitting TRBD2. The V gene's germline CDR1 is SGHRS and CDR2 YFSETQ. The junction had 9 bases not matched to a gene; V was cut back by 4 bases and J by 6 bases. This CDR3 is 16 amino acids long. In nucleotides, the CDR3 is TGCGCCAGCAGCCCATGGACTAGCGGGAAGGGGGATACGCAGTATTTT. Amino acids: CASSPWTSGKGDTQYF.

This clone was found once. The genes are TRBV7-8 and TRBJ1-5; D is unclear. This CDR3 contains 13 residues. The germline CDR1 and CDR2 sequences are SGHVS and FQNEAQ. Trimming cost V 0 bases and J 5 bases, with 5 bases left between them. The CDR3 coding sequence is TGTGCCAGCAGCTTAGCGAGGGATCAGCCCCAGCATTTT. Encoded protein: CASSLARDQPQHF.

The CDR3 nucleotides are TGTGCCAGCAGTACCGAGACTTCTTACAATGAGCAGTTCTTC. It is translated as CASSTETSYNEQFF. This chain links TRBV6-5 with TRBJ2-1; D gene uncertain. The CDR3 spans 14 residues. With 5 bases removed from V and 4 bases from J, the gap between germline ends came to 12 bases. Germline V CDR1 and CDR2: MNHEY, SVGAGI.

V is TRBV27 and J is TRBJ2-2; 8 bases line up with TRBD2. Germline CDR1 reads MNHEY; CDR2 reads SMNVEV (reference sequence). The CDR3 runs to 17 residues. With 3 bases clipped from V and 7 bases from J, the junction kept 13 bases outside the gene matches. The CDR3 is CASSLAGGGGSGGELFF. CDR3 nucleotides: TGTGCCAGCAGTTTGGCGGGGGGTGGGGGATCGGGCGGGGAGCTGTTTTTT.

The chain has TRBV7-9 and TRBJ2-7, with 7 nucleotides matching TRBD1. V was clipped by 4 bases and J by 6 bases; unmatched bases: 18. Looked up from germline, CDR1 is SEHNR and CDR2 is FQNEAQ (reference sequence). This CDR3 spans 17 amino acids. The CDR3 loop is CASSSEMLRGRLGEQYF. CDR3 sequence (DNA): TGTGCCAGCAGCTCAGAGATGTTGAGGGGGCGCCTGGGCGAGCAGTACTTC.

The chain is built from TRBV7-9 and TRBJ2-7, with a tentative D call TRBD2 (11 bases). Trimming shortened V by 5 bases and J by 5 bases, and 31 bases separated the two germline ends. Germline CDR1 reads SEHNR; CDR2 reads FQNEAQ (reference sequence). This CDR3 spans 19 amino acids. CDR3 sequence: CASSAWTGGQLAGVHEQYF. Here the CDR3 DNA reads TGTGCCAGCAGCGCATGGACAGGGGGGCAACTAGCGGGAGTCCACGAGCAGTACTTC.

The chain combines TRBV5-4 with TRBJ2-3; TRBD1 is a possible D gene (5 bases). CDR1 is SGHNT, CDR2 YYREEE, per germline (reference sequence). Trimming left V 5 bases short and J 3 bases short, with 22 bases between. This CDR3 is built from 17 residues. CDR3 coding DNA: TGTGCCAGCAGTTATTTTGACTTTATAGGGGTGACAGATACGCAGTATTTT. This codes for CASSYFDFIGVTDTQYF.